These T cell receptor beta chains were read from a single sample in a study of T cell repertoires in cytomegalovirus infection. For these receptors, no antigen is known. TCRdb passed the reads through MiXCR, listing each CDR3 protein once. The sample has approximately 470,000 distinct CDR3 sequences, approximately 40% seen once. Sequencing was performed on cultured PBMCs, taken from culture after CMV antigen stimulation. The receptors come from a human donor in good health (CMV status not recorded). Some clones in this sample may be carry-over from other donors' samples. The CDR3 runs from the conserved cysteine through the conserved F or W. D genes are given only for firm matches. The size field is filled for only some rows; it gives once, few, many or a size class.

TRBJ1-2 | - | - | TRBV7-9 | TGTGCCAGCAGCAGAACAGAGAACCCCGGCTATGGCTACACCTTC | CASSRTENPGYGYTF
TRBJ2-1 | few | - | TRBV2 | TGTGCCAGCGAGGGGGGACGTAGAGGGCTGGACAATGAGCAGTTCTTC | CASEGGRRGLDNEQFF
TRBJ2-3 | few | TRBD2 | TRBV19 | TGTGCCAGCGGGGGGGCAGATACGCAGTATTTT | CASGGADTQYF
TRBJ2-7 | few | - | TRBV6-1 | TGTGCCAGCAGTGAGGACACTGGATACGAGCAGTACTTC | CASSEDTGYEQYF
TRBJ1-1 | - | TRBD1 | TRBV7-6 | TGTGCCAGCAGCTCTCCCGGGACAGGATTGAACACTGAAGCTTTCTTT | CASSSPGTGLNTEAFF
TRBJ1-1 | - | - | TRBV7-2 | TGTGCCAGCAGCTTTCCGAGTAACAGTATGAACACTGAAGCTTTCTTT | CASSFPSNSMNTEAFF
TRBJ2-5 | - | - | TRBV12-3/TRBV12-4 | TGTGCCAGCCGGTTCGGGGGTGGAGGCAACCAAGAGACCCAGTACTTC | CASRFGGGGNQETQYF
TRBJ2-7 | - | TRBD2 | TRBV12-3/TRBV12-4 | TGTGCCAGCAATCTAGCGGGAGTTACCTACGAGCAGTACTTC | CASNLAGVTYEQYF
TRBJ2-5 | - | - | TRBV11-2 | TGTGCCAGCAGCTTCGACAGCCCTGGGCCAGAGACCCAGTACTTC | CASSFDSPGPETQYF
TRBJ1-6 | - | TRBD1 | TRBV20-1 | TGCAGTGCTAGGGCAGGGGGCGAGGATTCACCCCTCCACTTT | CSARAGGEDSPLHF
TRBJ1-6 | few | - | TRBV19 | TGTGCCAGTAGTATCGGCAGCTCCTATAATTCACCCCTCCACTTT | CASSIGSSYNSPLHF
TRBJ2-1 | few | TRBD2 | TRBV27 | TGTGCCAGCAGAGATACGCCAGCGGGAGGGTACAATGAGCAGTTCTTC | CASRDTPAGGYNEQFF
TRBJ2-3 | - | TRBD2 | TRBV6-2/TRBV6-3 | TGTGCCAGCAGGCGACTAGCGGTCCTAGGGGGAGTCGGCACAGATACGCAGTATTTT | CASRRLAVLGGVGTDTQYF
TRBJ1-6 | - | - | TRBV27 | TGTGCCAGCAGTTTACGAGGAACCGGGGCGACTTCACCCCTCCACTTT | CASSLRGTGATSPLHF
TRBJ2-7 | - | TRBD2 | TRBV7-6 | TGTGCCAGCAGCCCTGGAGCGGGAGAGGGCTACGAGCAGTACTTC | CASSPGAGEGYEQYF
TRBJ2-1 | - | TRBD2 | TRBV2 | TGTGCCAGCATAGGACTAGCGGGCCCTAGCTCCTACAATGAGAAGTTCTTC | CASIGLAGPSSYNEKFF
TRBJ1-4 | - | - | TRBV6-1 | TGTGCCAGCAATACCGGGGCCGGGGAAAAACTGTTTTTT | CASNTGAGEKLFF
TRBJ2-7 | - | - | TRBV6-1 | TGTGCCAGCAGTCGTAGCGGAGAGCGTCCCCCGCAGTACTTC | CASSRSGERPPQYF
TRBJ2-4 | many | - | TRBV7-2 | TGTGCCAGCAGCCCCGCGACCGGGATGAACATTCAGTACTTC | CASSPATGMNIQYF
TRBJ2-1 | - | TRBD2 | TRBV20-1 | TGCAGTGCTCTACTAGCGGCCTACAATGAGCAGTTCTTC | CSALLAAYNEQFF
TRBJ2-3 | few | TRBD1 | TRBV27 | TGTGCCAGCAGTTTAATTACAGGGGGCACCACAGATACGCAGTATTTT | CASSLITGGTTDTQYF
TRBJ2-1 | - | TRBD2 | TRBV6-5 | TGTGCCAGCAGTTACAAGGGAATCGGGACTAGCGGGGGGTACAATGAGCAGTTCTTC | CASSYKGIGTSGGYNEQFF